The T cell receptor beta chain under discussion was sequenced for a study of shared clonotypes between healthy human individuals. Across the whole study: Researchers assigned three CD4 naive, three CD4 memory, two CD8 naive and one CD8 memory plate to each donor.

Genomic DNA from each subset was divided evenly over several immunoSEQ plates. The assay was immunoSEQ multiplex PCR, and TCRdb's table has in-frame clones only and misses some. Of about 2.4 million clones in the sample, roughly 92% were seen once. Division of CD4+ cells produced a CD45RA+ naive subset and a CD45RA-negative memory subset. This clonotype was obtained from a young man in good health. The sequencing sample was made of naive CD4+ T cells sorted from blood. Subset here: CD45RA+ positively selected.

In DNA, the CDR3 is TGTGCCAGCCGCCCAGGGGGCGCTTCCTATAATTCACCCCTCCACTTT. Protein product: CASRPGGASYNSPLHF. The J gene is TRBJ1-6, the V gene TRBV18, with 8 bases identical to TRBD1. CDR1 KGHSH and CDR2 LQKENI come from the germline V gene. CDR3 length: 16 amino acids. V gave up 8 bases and J gave up 1 base; unmatched junction bases: 7.